This T cell receptor beta chain was profiled in a study of T cells in Graves' hyperthyroidism and ophthalmopathy. Study as a whole: Initial diagnosis, before any treatment, was when peripheral blood was collected.

The study excluded patients with uncontrolled infection, other autoimmune disease, pregnancy or lactation. TCR beta CDR3 region amplification was performed from RNA transcripts. An initial round of RT-PCR targeting the TCR CDR3 relied on the HTBI primer set. MiXCR was run by TCRdb on the multiplex PCR reads, yielding one entry per CDR3 protein. Among 390,000 or so distinct CDR3 sequences listed, around 15% were seen once. Specimen: blood. The clonotype was recovered from a man between 18 and 29 years old with Graves' ophthalmopathy.

The CDR3 loop reads CASSAGLAGGAAETQYF. CDR3 nucleotides: TGTGCCAGCAGTGCGGGACTAGCGGGGGGCGCAGCGGAGACCCAGTACTTC. The chain combines TRBV6-5 with TRBJ2-5; 15 bases fit TRBD2. With V trimmed by 5 bases and J by 5 bases, 9 bases remained unmatched. The germline V gene has CDR1 MNHEY and CDR2 SVGAGI. There are 17 residues in the CDR3.